Reported below is one TCR beta chain. Its antigen is unknown. Base-call qualities are not available, and no considerably larger clone is one nucleotide away. The CDR3 runs 14 amino acids, cysteine and phenylalanine included. The CDR3 DNA has 42 bases and is translated from base 1. The germline V gene (reference sequence) supplies CDR1 MNHEY and CDR2 SMNVEV. The V end loses 3 bases and the J end loses 1 base, and a stretch of 9 bases separates them. The method was the immunoSEQ multiplex PCR assay. DNA from the CD4+ T cells that had been cultured and isolated underwent TCR beta CDR3 sequencing. The authors' pipeline ran thus. Non-productive TCR sequences were removed, reads were trimmed to the CDR3 region, and CDR3s of at least 7 amino acids were retained. Antigen-specific clonotypes were identified with the MANAFEST web app by comparing expansion in peptide wells against reference cultures. To count as positive, a clone had to show expansion at FDR<0.05 compared with the reference and with all other wells, an odds ratio above 5, and a frequency above 0.1% in two replicate wells. A clonotype was called cross-reactive if it was significantly expanded both in SARS-CoV-2 spike wells and in at least one common cold coronavirus spike condition. Using the stringdist R package, CDR3 similarity was measured by Levenshtein distance, and unrooted trees were constructed with ape in R 3.6.1. In TCRdb, the immuneACCESS table is reduced to in-frame sequences with V and J assigned. These tables do not hold every clone; where another copy was compared, an unresolved V gene accounts for under half, and the others remain unexplained. The DNA was the basis for D and trimming; V, J and clone size are from that table. This sample gives approximately 54,000 clones in total; over 75% of them show up just once. The ten largest make up around 2.4% of the sample.

The sample comes from a study of vaccination effects on CD4 cells after COVID-19 (dated by TCRdb to about 2022). About the investigation overall: Participants received two doses of either the BNT162b2 or the mRNA-1273 mRNA SARS-CoV-2 vaccine. Altogether, 10 COVID-19 convalescent patients and 4 SARS-CoV-2-naive healthy vaccine recipients made up the full study. The Oncomine TCR Beta short-read assay on an Illumina iSeq 100 was used to sequence cultures from other donors in the study. SARS-CoV-2 spike-specific CD4+ TCR repertoires from before and after mRNA vaccination were compared in COVID-19 convalescent patients and in infection-naive vaccine recipients.

The ViraFEST assay stimulated PBMC with viral peptide pools and then used TCR sequencing to identify antigen-specific CD4+ T cell clonotypes by expansion. After approximately 11 days of culture, CD4+ T cells were isolated with the EasySep CD4+ T cell isolation kit. None of the healthy vaccine recipients had a prior SARS-CoV-2 infection, which was confirmed by nucleocapsid antibody tests that came back negative both before and after vaccination. Over 1.5 million PBMC per well were cultured with 10 ug/ml peptides in IMDM containing around 5.3% human AB serum, about 9.6 IU/ml IL-2 and gentamicin. On days 3 and 7, half of the culture medium was replaced with fresh IL-2-containing medium. Unless noted otherwise, every peptide stimulation condition was cultured in triplicate wells. PBMC were separated from whole blood using Ficoll-Paque Plus gradient centrifugation and were then either cryopreserved at -140C or used fresh. The overlapping peptide pools covered the spike proteins of SARS-CoV-2 and of the common cold coronaviruses HCoV-NL63, HCoV-OC43 and HCoV-229E. Genomic DNA was extracted from cultured CD4+ T cells with the QIAamp micro DNA kit.

Broad study findings and their caveats: Among healthy vaccine recipients, nearly all vaccine-induced clones were SARS-CoV-2 mono-reactive, and only 1 of 255 was cross-reactive with common cold coronaviruses. Clones induced by infection and clones induced by vaccination both contracted markedly at late timepoints after vaccination, which fits with T cell responses waning over time. The study was limited by a small number of convalescent patients and lacked early post-infection timepoints.

Sequenced material: CD4+ T cells from PBMCs cultured with HCoV-229E spike peptides, taken before COVID-19 vaccination. The cell subset or site label, as the study defines it: HCoV-229E spike overlapping peptide pool stimulation. Rearrangement joined TRBV27 to TRBJ1-1; TRBD1 is possibly the D segment (5 matching bases). The TCR was taken from a human donor who received a COVID-19 vaccine. The sequenced DNA is TGTGCCAGCAGTTTCAGTGACAGGAACACTGAAGCTTTCTTT. Its protein product is CASSFSDRNTEAFF.